This T cell receptor (beta chain) was sequenced in a study of T cell responses to AZD1222 COVID-19 vaccine. The CDR3 is 16 residues long. The trim removed 3 bases at V and 1 base at J, leaving 6 bases unmatched. Germline CDR1 reads SGHTA; CDR2 reads FQGNSA. The protocol was immunoSEQ multiplex PCR, while the TCRdb copy is restricted to in-frame clones and leaves out a portion. The repertoire has approximately 140,000 clones, around 94% of them found once; the top ten carry 9.3%. The chain combines TRBV7-2 with TRBJ1-5, with 7 nucleotides matching TRBD1. The TCR originated in an adult who received the AZD1222 COVID-19 vaccine. The sample was peripheral blood, taken 28 days after the second AZD1222 dose. CDR3 loop: CASSLETGWSNQPQHF. The CDR3 nucleotides are TGTGCCAGCAGCTTGGAGACAGGGTGGAGCAATCAGCCCCAGCATTTT.